What follows are 30 T cell receptor beta chains derived from one specimen sequenced in a study of cytomegalovirus exposure and HLA in healthy donors. The study ran its PCR with 60 Vbeta and 13 Jbeta primers. TCRdb keeps only in-frame clones here, not all; method: immunoSEQ multiplex PCR. The data hold over 100,000 clones, with approximately 74% observed a single time. Sequencing used PBMCs. The receptors shown here come from a male donor in good health and CMV-seronegative.

V gene TRBV19 combines with J gene TRBJ2-7, with 14 nucleotides matching TRBD2. The germline V gene encodes CDR1 LNHDA and CDR2 SQIVND (reference sequence). V shed 6 bases, J shed 0 bases, and the junction held 1 base outside the gene matches. The CDR3 is 15 amino acids. The CDR3 loop is CASRGLAGASYEQYF. The CDR3 DNA is TGTGCCAGTAGGGGACTAGCGGGGGCCTCCTACGAGCAGTACTTC.

The chain has TRBV4-1 and TRBJ1-5; TRBD1 matches 8 bases. Germline V gene sequence: CDR1 MGHRA, CDR2 YSYEKL. V dropped 3 bases and J dropped 0; count of bases not matched to a gene: 4. The CDR3 has 16 amino acids. CDR3 bases: TGCGCCAGCAGCCAGGCGGACAGGGTTAGCAATCAGCCCCAGCATTTT. As protein: CASSQADRVSNQPQHF.

The rearrangement links TRBV2 to TRBJ2-1; 7 bases are a match to TRBD1. Per germline, CDR1 SNHLY and CDR2 FYNNEI. CDR3 size: 16 residues. Trimming cost V 1 base and J 2 bases; bases outside gene matches: 5. The CDR3, as DNA: TGTGCCAGCAGTGAAGAATGGGACAGCACCTACAATGAGCAGTTCTTC. This codes for CASSEEWDSTYNEQFF. The full variable domain, its missing parts supplied by reference TRBV2 and TRBJ2-1, is EPEVTQTPSHQVTQMGQEVILRCVPISNHLYFYWYRQILGQKVEFLVSFYNNEISEKSEIFDDQFSVERPDGSNFTLKIRSTKLEDSAMYFCASSEEWDSTYNEQFFGPGTRLTVL.

The gene calls are TRBV28 and TRBJ1-2, with 11 positions matching TRBD1. Germline CDR1 reads MDHEN; CDR2 reads SYDVKM. CDR3 length: 13 residues. The ends lost 8 bases at V and 7 bases at J; junction bases unmatched: 6. CDR3 residues: CASYGTGGPGYTF. CDR3 nucleotide sequence: TGTGCCAGCTATGGGACAGGGGGACCTGGCTACACCTTC.

The chain is built from TRBV28 and TRBJ1-5; D is ambiguous. The germline gives CDR1 MDHEN, CDR2 SYDVKM. CDR3 length: 11 residues. V dropped 6 bases and J dropped 11 bases, with 11 bases sitting between them. CDR3 nucleotide sequence: TGTGCCAGCAGCTCACGACGGGCCCAGCATTTT. Protein product: CASSSRRAQHF.

The V call is TRBV28, the J call TRBJ2-5; tentatively, D is TRBD2 (6 bases). The CDR3 contains 15 residues. Germline CDR1 and CDR2: MDHEN and SYDVKM. Between the trimmed V and J ends, which lost 6 bases and 2 bases, there was a span of 16 bases. The CDR3, as DNA: TGTGCCAGCAGCAAACAGCAAGGGAGGCAAGAGACCCAGTACTTC. It encodes CASSKQQGRQETQYF.

CDR3 in DNA: TGTGCCAGCTCATCCGGGGGGAAAGATACGCAGTATTTT. It encodes CASSSGGKDTQYF. This chain connects TRBV18 to TRBJ2-3; TRBD2 agrees at 7 bases. Trimming removed 5 bases from V and 5 bases from J; junction bases left unmatched: 4. CDR1 and CDR2 (germline): KGHSH, LQKENI. This CDR3 has 13 amino acids.

The V call is TRBV7-6, the J call TRBJ1-5; TRBD1 matches at 7 bases. The CDR3 consists of 17 residues. The V and J ends lost 2 bases and 6 bases, in that order; junction bases with no gene match: 13. CDR1 SGHVS and CDR2 FNYEAQ come from the germline V gene. CDR3 sequence: CASSLRGGGEFGQPQHF. CDR3 DNA: TGTGCCAGCAGCTTACGAGGGGGCGGGGAATTTGGTCAGCCCCAGCATTTT.

This rearrangement joins TRBV9 to TRBJ2-7, with D perhaps TRBD1 (6 bases). This CDR3 is 15 amino acids long. Germline V lookup: CDR1 SGDLS, CDR2 YYNGEE. Trimming shortened V by 0 bases and J by 2 bases, and 12 bases separated the two germline ends. In nucleotides, the CDR3 is TGTGCCAGCAGCGTAGAGTCAGGGGTCGCCTACGAGCAGTACTTC. It is translated as CASSVESGVAYEQYF.

This rearrangement joins TRBV28 to TRBJ1-5, with 9 bases that match TRBD1. CDR1 MDHEN and CDR2 SYDVKM come from the germline V gene. V shed 6 bases, J shed 7 bases, and the junction held 13 bases outside the gene matches. The CDR3 totals 16 residues. The CDR3 DNA reads as TGTGCCAGCAGACCTACCTCGGGACAGGGAAGACAGCCCCAGCATTTT. Translated: CASRPTSGQGRQPQHF.

The gene calls are TRBV29-1 and TRBJ1-3; D is undetermined. This CDR3 is 11 amino acids long. Trimming took 6 bases from V and 0 from J, leaving 3 bases between them. Per germline, CDR1 SQVTM and CDR2 ANQGSEA. The CDR3 protein is CSVSSGNTIYF. CDR3 bases: TGCAGCGTCTCCTCTGGAAACACCATATATTTT.

This chain links TRBV7-9 with TRBJ2-1; 7 positions agree with TRBD1. V trimming: 5 bases; J trimming: 7 bases; junction bases outside the gene matches: 14. Germline CDR1 SEHNR, CDR2 FQNEAQ (reference sequence). This CDR3 is built from 16 residues. The CDR3 DNA is TGTGCCAGCAGCCCTCGCCGGACAGGTAGGGGAAATGAGCAGTTCTTC. Protein sequence: CASSPRRTGRGNEQFF. The full variable domain, completed using reference TRBV7-9 and TRBJ2-1, is DTGVSQNPRHKITKRGQNVTFRCDPISEHNRLYWYRQTLGQGPEFLTYFQNEAQLEKSRLLSDRFSAERPKGSFSTLEIQRTEQGDSAMYLCASSPRRTGRGNEQFFGPGTRLTVL.

The chain links TRBV4-2 to TRBJ2-1, with 8 bases fitting TRBD2. Germline V gives CDR1 LGHNA, CDR2 YNFKEQ. There are 16 residues in the CDR3. V shed 0 bases, J shed 0 bases, and the junction held 1 base outside the gene matches. Written as DNA, the CDR3 is TGTGCCAGCAGCCAAGATACTAGCGGCTCCTACAATGAGCAGTTCTTC. Protein sequence: CASSQDTSGSYNEQFF.

This sequence joins TRBV6-1 and TRBJ1-2, with D possibly TRBD1 on 6 matching bases. The CDR3 runs to 16 residues. V lost 3 bases and J lost 0, with 14 bases in between. Germline V gene data show CDR1 as MNHNS and CDR2 as SASEGT. The CDR3 DNA reads as TGTGCCAGCAGTGACAGGGGAAGTGGAGCTAACTATGGCTACACCTTC. It is translated as CASSDRGSGANYGYTF.

The chain links TRBV6-1 to TRBJ1-4, with 9 positions matching TRBD1. Losses at the gene ends were 4 bases for V and 8 bases for J; bases not matched to a gene: 2. Germline assignment: CDR1 MNHNS and CDR2 SASEGT. This CDR3 has 13 residues. CDR3 sequence: CASSGDRAEKLFF. The CDR3 DNA is TGTGCCAGCAGTGGGGACAGGGCCGAAAAACTGTTTTTT.

The CDR3: CASSTQTSGAFYEQYF. The DNA of the CDR3 is TGTGCCAGTAGTACCCAAACTAGCGGAGCTTTCTACGAGCAGTACTTC. The chain carries TRBV19 and TRBJ2-7; 8 bases match TRBD2. CDR1 and CDR2 (germline): LNHDA, SQIVND (reference sequence). The CDR3 is 16 residues long. V shed 4 bases, J shed 3 bases, and the junction held 11 bases outside the gene matches. The full variable domain, rest sourced from reference TRBV19 and TRBJ2-7, is DGGITQSPKYLFRKEGQNVTLSCEQNLNHDAMYWYRQDPGQGLRLIYYSQIVNDFQKGDIAEGYSVSREKKESFPLTVTSAQKNPTAFYLCASSTQTSGAFYEQYFGPGTRLTVT.

The chain has TRBV7-9 and TRBJ1-2; no firm D call. Trimming took off 5 bases at V and 0 bases at J, with 10 bases between the two ends. The germline CDR1 and CDR2 sequences are SEHNR and FQNEAQ (reference sequence). The CDR3 totals 14 residues. The CDR3 sequence: CASSVDTPNYGYTF. The CDR3 coding sequence is TGTGCCAGCAGCGTCGACACTCCTAACTATGGCTACACCTTC.

In its sample, this clone was seen a few times. The chain joins TRBV28 to TRBJ1-6; maybe TRBD1 (5 bases). Deletions cut 4 bases from V and 14 bases from J, with 21 bases between. The CDR3 covers 15 residues. The germline V gene has CDR1 MDHEN and CDR2 SYDVKM. For the CDR3, the DNA is TGTGCCAGCAGTTCCCGCGGGGGGGGGTCCAGGGCCCTCCACTTT. Encoded protein: CASSSRGGGSRALHF.

In this sample, this clone turned up a few times. The V gene is TRBV5-5, the J gene TRBJ2-1, with a possible D match to TRBD2 (6 bases). V dropped 0 bases and J dropped 1 base, with 17 bases sitting between them. The CDR3 length is 18 residues. CDR1 is SGHKS and CDR2 is YYEKEE in the germline V gene (reference sequence). The CDR3 reads CASSLEGDPGLSYNEQFF. CDR3 nucleotide sequence: TGTGCCAGCAGCTTGGAAGGGGATCCGGGACTGTCCTACAATGAGCAGTTCTTC. The full variable domain, rest sourced from reference TRBV5-5 and TRBJ2-1, is DAGVTQSPTHLIKTRGQQVTLRCSPISGHKSVSWYQQVLGQGPQFIFQYYEKEERGRGNFPDRFSARQFPNYSSELNVNALLLGDSALYLCASSLEGDPGLSYNEQFFGPGTRLTVL.

The chain uses TRBV15 and TRBJ1-3; D call uncertain. The germline gives CDR1 LNHNV, CDR2 YYDKDF (reference sequence). Trimming left V 5 bases short and J 2 bases short, with 13 bases between. This CDR3 spans 15 amino acids. CDR3 sequence reads: CATSPHGGTGNTIYF. The CDR3 DNA reads as TGTGCCACCAGCCCTCACGGAGGGACTGGAAACACCATATATTTT.

The CDR3 DNA reads as TGTGCCAGCAGCTTAACCGACAGGGGTGAAGCTTTCTTT. Translation gives CASSLTDRGEAFF. The V and J genes are TRBV7-6 and TRBJ1-1; TRBD1 matches 8 bases. The germline CDR1 and CDR2 sequences are SGHVS and FNYEAQ. The CDR3 length is 13 residues. The V and J ends lost 2 bases and 7 bases, in that order; junction bases with no gene match: 3.

This clone was counted a few times. J is TRBJ1-2 and V is TRBV7-9; possibly TRBD1 for D (5 bases). The CDR3 totals 14 residues. CDR1 and CDR2 from the germline V gene are SEHNR and FQNEAQ (reference sequence). With 7 bases removed from V and 4 bases from J, the gap between germline ends came to 16 bases. CDR3 coding DNA: TGTGCCAGCACCTTTAGGGGTTCCGGCTATGGCTACACCTTC. Its protein is CASTFRGSGYGYTF.

Only one count was recorded for this clone. The V and J genes are TRBV28 and TRBJ1-2, with TRBD1 identical over 7 bases. V dropped 5 bases and J dropped 0; count of bases not matched to a gene: 12. The CDR3 consists of 17 residues. Per germline, CDR1 MDHEN and CDR2 SYDVKM. The DNA of the CDR3 is TGTGCCAGCAGTCCCGGGACAGAACTAAACACTAACTATGGCTACACCTTC. Amino acid sequence: CASSPGTELNTNYGYTF.

The table lists this clone with a few counts. The J gene is TRBJ2-2, the V gene TRBV7-3; D is possibly TRBD2 (5 bases). The V and J ends lost 2 bases and 5 bases respectively, with 12 bases between them. The CDR3 extends over 15 amino acids. Germline V CDR1 and CDR2: SGHTA, FQGTGA. CDR3: CASSLSSFGTGELFF. The CDR3 DNA is TGTGCCAGCAGCTTATCTAGCTTTGGGACCGGGGAGCTGTTTTTT.

The V call is TRBV6-5, the J call TRBJ2-3; D is perhaps TRBD1 (5 bases). This CDR3 region has 13 residues. Trimming cost V 5 bases and J 2 bases, with 8 bases left between them. Germline V CDR1 and CDR2: MNHEY, SVGAGI. The CDR3 region has the DNA TGTGCCAGCAGTAGACAGACCACAGATACGCAGTATTTT. It encodes CASSRQTTDTQYF.

The sample holds a few counts of this clone. This chain uses TRBV11-1 with TRBJ2-1; D is perhaps TRBD1 (5 bases). V shed 6 bases and J shed 3 bases, with 15 bases lying between them. The germline gives CDR1 SGHAT, CDR2 FQDESV (reference sequence). This CDR3 is built from 15 residues. The CDR3 nucleotides read TGTGCCAGCAGGGTTAACAGGTTGAGCTACAATGAGCAGTTCTTC. Translating it yields CASRVNRLSYNEQFF.

This clone was seen a few times. This chain joins TRBV7-9 and TRBJ2-7; tentatively, D is TRBD1 (6 bases). Per the germline V gene, CDR1 is SEHNR and CDR2 is FQNEAQ (reference sequence). V was clipped by 1 base and J by 2 bases, with 12 bases between them. CDR3 length equals 15 residues. CDR3 sequence (DNA): TGTGCCAGCAGCTTAGTCGGGACACGAGCCTACGAGCAGTACTTC. It codes for CASSLVGTRAYEQYF. Complete variable domain (other parts from reference TRBV7-9 and TRBJ2-7): DTGVSQNPRHKITKRGQNVTFRCDPISEHNRLYWYRQTLGQGPEFLTYFQNEAQLEKSRLLSDRFSAERPKGSFSTLEIQRTEQGDSAMYLCASSLVGTRAYEQYFGPGTRLTVT.

This clone was seen just once. This rearrangement joins TRBV6-5 to TRBJ1-1, with 7 bases lining up with TRBD1. The CDR3 spans 14 residues. Germline loops: CDR1 MNHEY, CDR2 SVGAGI. V was clipped by 7 bases and J by 3 bases; unmatched bases: 8. As DNA, the CDR3 is TGTGCCAGCACGAGGGGGCGAAGTGACACTGAAGCTTTCTTT. This encodes CASTRGRSDTEAFF.

V and J are TRBV5-1 and TRBJ1-3, with D possibly TRBD1 on 5 matching bases. CDR3 length: 14 residues. Trimming removed 7 bases at V and 0 bases at J, with 11 bases between. In germline, CDR1 is SGHRS, CDR2 YFSETQ. In DNA, the CDR3 is TGCGCCAGCGGGCGGGGGAGCTCTGGAAACACCATATATTTT. Encoded protein: CASGRGSSGNTIYF. Using reference TRBV5-1 and TRBJ1-3 for the parts outside the CDR3, the full variable domain is KAGVTQTPRYLIKTRGQQVTLSCSPISGHRSVSWYQQTPGQGLQFLFEYFSETQRNKGNFPGRFSGRQFSNSRSEMNVSTLELGDSALYLCASGRGSSGNTIYFGEGSWLTVV.

This clone has just one count. V is TRBV14 and J is TRBJ2-7; 7 nucleotides align to TRBD2. The CDR3 has 16 residues. Germline CDR1 SGHDN, CDR2 FVKESK. V lost 4 bases to trimming and J lost 7 bases; unmatched junction nucleotides: 16. The chain's CDR3 is CASSRSSGEGPREQYF. The CDR3 nucleotides read TGTGCCAGCAGCCGCAGCTCGGGGGAGGGCCCTCGGGAGCAGTACTTC.